This is a list of T cell receptor beta chains from one sample in a study of CD8 T cells in Susac syndrome. TCRdb used MiXCR to reprocess the immunoSEQ multiplex PCR reads, holding one entry per CDR3 protein. The table records 180,000 or so distinct CDR3 sequences, roughly 96% of them present only once. Specimen: CD4+ T cells from PBMCs. The receptors here all came from a human donor in good health. Both conserved end residues are part of each CDR3. Each record gives: clone size, J gene, D gene, V gene, CDR3 protein, CDR3 DNA. A D gene is named only where the DNA matches it firmly. Clone size is not always given. Where it is, it says once, few, many or a class for expanded clones.

size: NA
J: TRBJ2-5
D: NA
V: TRBV27
CDR3: CASSSPLRGRRETQYF
DNA: TGTGCCAGCAGTTCACCCCTTCGGGGGCGCAGGGAGACCCAGTACTTC

size: NA
J: TRBJ2-5
D: NA
V: TRBV27
CDR3: CATRLQGRETQYF
DNA: TGTGCCACCAGATTGCAGGGCCGGGAGACCCAGTACTTC

size: NA
J: TRBJ2-5
D: TRBD1
V: TRBV12-3/TRBV12-4
CDR3: CASGYDRARETQYF
DNA: TGTGCCAGCGGTTACGACAGGGCCCGAGAGACCCAGTACTTC

size: NA
J: TRBJ1-1
D: TRBD1
V: TRBV3-1
CDR3: CASSHRDRRNTEAFF
DNA: TGTGCCAGCAGCCATAGGGACAGACGAAACACTGAAGCTTTCTTT

size: NA
J: TRBJ2-1
D: TRBD2
V: TRBV20-1
CDR3: CSARLAGGIGEQFF
DNA: TGCAGTGCTAGACTAGCGGGAGGTATAGGCGAGCAGTTCTTC

size: NA
J: TRBJ1-2
D: NA
V: TRBV7-9
CDR3: CASTHNSALNYGYTF
DNA: TGTGCCAGCACACACAATTCAGCTCTAAACTATGGCTACACCTTC

size: NA
J: TRBJ1-1
D: NA
V: TRBV9
CDR3: CASSVSGDRDSEAFF
DNA: TGTGCCAGCAGCGTATCGGGGGATAGGGATTCTGAAGCTTTCTTT

size: NA
J: TRBJ2-1
D: NA
V: TRBV30
CDR3: CAWSPRLAMNEQFF
DNA: TGTGCCTGGAGTCCTCGTCTAGCTATGAATGAGCAGTTCTTC

size: NA
J: TRBJ2-1
D: NA
V: TRBV14
CDR3: CASSQVIGAEQFF
DNA: TGTGCCAGCAGCCAAGTAATAGGCGCTGAGCAGTTCTTC

size: NA
J: TRBJ1-2
D: NA
V: TRBV3-1
CDR3: CASSQDPGGRIYGYTF
DNA: TGTGCCAGCAGCCAAGACCCGGGGGGACGGATCTATGGCTACACCTTC

size: NA
J: TRBJ2-5
D: TRBD1
V: TRBV2
CDR3: CASSEAQGVETQYF
DNA: TGTGCCAGCAGTGAAGCGCAGGGGGTAGAGACCCAGTACTTC

size: NA
J: TRBJ1-2
D: TRBD1
V: TRBV7-2
CDR3: CASSQGPPGQGANYGYTF
DNA: TGTGCCAGCAGCCAGGGGCCCCCGGGACAGGGGGCGAACTATGGCTACACCTTC

size: NA
J: TRBJ2-3
D: NA
V: TRBV29-1
CDR3: CSVEAPLRDTQYF
DNA: TGCAGCGTTGAAGCTCCATTGCGGGATACGCAGTATTTT

size: NA
J: TRBJ1-2
D: NA
V: TRBV29-1
CDR3: CSVEFQAGYTF
DNA: TGCAGCGTTGAATTCCAGGCTGGCTACACCTTC

size: once
J: TRBJ2-2
D: NA
V: TRBV29-1
CDR3: CSVGLKTGELFF
DNA: TGCAGCGTTGGGCTGAAGACCGGGGAGCTGTTTTTT

size: NA
J: TRBJ2-1
D: NA
V: TRBV30
CDR3: CAWSEFSLGNEQFF
DNA: TGTGCCTGGAGTGAATTTAGCCTCGGAAATGAGCAGTTCTTC

size: NA
J: TRBJ1-2
D: NA
V: TRBV28
CDR3: CASSSLPGDGYTF
DNA: TGTGCCAGCAGTTCACTCCCGGGGGACGGCTACACCTTC

size: once
J: TRBJ2-1
D: TRBD1
V: TRBV12-5
CDR3: CASGLGTGWDRAYNEQFF
DNA: TGTGCTAGTGGTTTGGGCACCGGATGGGACAGGGCCTACAATGAGCAGTTCTTC

size: NA
J: TRBJ2-3
D: NA
V: TRBV24-1
CDR3: CATSDPQGADTQYF
DNA: TGTGCCACCAGTGACCCCCAAGGAGCAGATACGCAGTATTTT

size: NA
J: TRBJ1-2
D: NA
V: TRBV28
CDR3: CASSFWETNYGYTF
DNA: TGTGCCAGCAGTTTCTGGGAGACTAACTATGGCTACACCTTC

size: NA
J: TRBJ1-2
D: TRBD1
V: TRBV7-2
CDR3: CASSPRTGEGYGYTF
DNA: TGTGCCAGCAGCCCACGGACAGGGGAGGGCTATGGCTACACCTTC

size: NA
J: TRBJ2-1
D: NA
V: TRBV24-1
CDR3: CATSLHGVYNEQFF
DNA: TGTGCCACCAGCCTACATGGGGTTTACAATGAGCAGTTCTTC

size: NA
J: TRBJ2-4
D: NA
V: TRBV6-5
CDR3: CASSVGVAKNIQYF
DNA: TGTGCCAGCAGTGTAGGGGTGGCCAAAAACATTCAGTACTTC

size: NA
J: TRBJ2-1
D: TRBD1
V: TRBV15
CDR3: CATSSHTGGGYNEQFF
DNA: TGTGCCACCAGCAGCCATACAGGGGGCGGTTACAATGAGCAGTTCTTC

size: NA
J: TRBJ2-3
D: NA
V: TRBV30
CDR3: CAWSVSSYTQYF
DNA: TGTGCCTGGAGTGTAAGTTCGTATACGCAGTATTTT

size: once
J: TRBJ2-1
D: NA
V: TRBV28
CDR3: CASTAPGQPLARAGDQQFF
DNA: TGTGCCAGCACCGCTCCAGGTCAACCACTAGCTAGGGCAGGGGATCAGCAGTTCTTC

size: NA
J: TRBJ2-3
D: NA
V: TRBV12-3/TRBV12-4
CDR3: CASSLQVTDTQYF
DNA: TGTGCCAGCAGTTTACAGGTCACAGATACGCAGTATTTT

size: NA
J: TRBJ1-1
D: NA
V: TRBV3-1
CDR3: CASRNWVLNTEAFF
DNA: TGTGCCAGCAGAAATTGGGTGCTGAACACTGAAGCTTTCTTT

size: NA
J: TRBJ2-3
D: NA
V: TRBV5-1
CDR3: CASSLAVQPDTQYF
DNA: TGCGCCAGCAGCTTGGCAGTACAGCCCGATACGCAGTATTTT

size: once
J: TRBJ1-1
D: TRBD1
V: TRBV9
CDR3: CASSYLDRVTEAFF
DNA: TGTGCCAGCAGCTACCTGGACAGGGTCACTGAAGCTTTCTTT

size: NA
J: TRBJ1-4
D: NA
V: TRBV18
CDR3: CASSPTTAGGNRKLFF
DNA: TGTGCCAGCTCACCGACGACAGCCGGGGGAAACCGAAAACTGTTTTTT

size: NA
J: TRBJ1-2
D: TRBD1
V: TRBV15
CDR3: CATSGDSLYGYTF
DNA: TGTGCCACCAGCGGGGACAGCCTCTATGGCTACACCTTC

size: NA
J: TRBJ2-3
D: NA
V: TRBV2
CDR3: CASREDEGTDTQYF
DNA: TGTGCCAGCAGGGAAGATGAGGGGACAGATACGCAGTATTTT

size: NA
J: TRBJ1-2
D: NA
V: TRBV4-3
CDR3: CASSQAPFGTHGYTF
DNA: TGCGCCAGCAGCCAAGCCCCTTTTGGCACCCATGGCTACACCTTC

size: NA
J: TRBJ2-3
D: NA
V: TRBV29-1
CDR3: CSVERAYTDTQYF
DNA: TGCAGCGTTGAAAGGGCCTACACAGATACGCAGTATTTT

size: NA
J: TRBJ1-1
D: NA
V: TRBV7-9
CDR3: CASSPTRNTEAFF
DNA: TGTGCCAGCAGCCCAACGAGGAACACTGAAGCTTTCTTT

size: NA
J: TRBJ1-2
D: NA
V: TRBV29-1
CDR3: CSVGGREDYGYTF
DNA: TGCAGCGTTGGCGGCAGGGAAGACTATGGCTACACCTTC

size: NA
J: TRBJ1-5
D: NA
V: TRBV4-1
CDR3: CASSQTQLDPGQPQHF
DNA: TGCGCCAGCAGCCAAACACAGTTGGACCCCGGGCAGCCCCAGCATTTT

size: NA
J: TRBJ2-3
D: TRBD2
V: TRBV2
CDR3: CASIGLAGGPTDTQYF
DNA: TGTGCCAGCATTGGTCTAGCGGGGGGGCCCACAGATACGCAGTATTTT

size: once
J: TRBJ2-5
D: NA
V: TRBV10-3
CDR3: CAINDSGPQETQYF
DNA: TGTGCCATCAATGATAGCGGTCCTCAAGAGACCCAGTACTTC

size: NA
J: TRBJ1-1
D: NA
V: TRBV29-1
CDR3: CSNTRTSNTEAFF
DNA: TGCAGTAACACCCGAACCTCGAACACTGAAGCTTTCTTT

size: NA
J: TRBJ1-6
D: NA
V: TRBV20-1
CDR3: CSATPGPYNSPLHF
DNA: TGCAGTGCTACTCCGGGACCATATAATTCACCCCTCCACTTT

size: NA
J: TRBJ2-6
D: NA
V: TRBV11-2
CDR3: CASSFQNSGANVLTF
DNA: TGTGCCAGCAGCTTCCAGAACTCTGGGGCCAACGTCCTGACTTTC

size: NA
J: TRBJ2-2
D: TRBD1
V: TRBV5-4
CDR3: CASSPSIDRANTGELFF
DNA: TGTGCCAGCAGCCCTTCCATCGACAGGGCGAACACCGGGGAGCTGTTTTTT

size: NA
J: TRBJ2-2
D: NA
V: TRBV6-1
CDR3: CASSAQGHTGELFF
DNA: TGTGCCAGCAGTGCACAGGGACACACCGGGGAGCTGTTTTTT

size: NA
J: TRBJ2-7
D: TRBD1
V: TRBV20-1
CDR3: CSAAGTGDLYEQYF
DNA: TGCAGTGCTGCGGGGACAGGGGATTTATACGAGCAGTACTTC

size: NA
J: TRBJ2-5
D: NA
V: TRBV20-1
CDR3: CSGQTGRGETQYF
DNA: TGCAGTGGCCAGACAGGGAGGGGAGAGACCCAGTACTTC

size: NA
J: TRBJ2-7
D: NA
V: TRBV12-3/TRBV12-4
CDR3: CASSWKREYEQYF
DNA: TGTGCCAGCAGTTGGAAACGGGAGTACGAGCAGTACTTC

size: NA
J: TRBJ2-1
D: NA
V: TRBV20-1
CDR3: CSLWTGGSNEQFF
DNA: TGCAGCTTATGGACAGGAGGGTCCAATGAGCAGTTCTTC

size: NA
J: TRBJ1-1
D: NA
V: TRBV3-1
CDR3: CASSQQLRSEAFF
DNA: TGTGCCAGCAGCCAACAGTTGAGGTCCGAAGCTTTCTTT

size: NA
J: TRBJ1-2
D: NA
V: TRBV4-1
CDR3: CASTRGGARLNDYGYTF
DNA: TGCGCCAGCACCCGAGGGGGGGCGCGACTCAATGACTATGGCTACACCTTC

size: once
J: TRBJ1-4
D: NA
V: TRBV3-1
CDR3: CASSLGMPTTNEKLFF
DNA: TGTGCCAGCAGCCTTGGAATGCCAACAACTAATGAAAAACTGTTTTTT

size: once
J: TRBJ2-7
D: NA
V: TRBV5-6
CDR3: CASSFSGGGYEQYF
DNA: TGTGCCAGCAGCTTTAGCGGAGGGGGCTACGAGCAGTACTTC